The entry below describes one T cell receptor beta chain. The antigen is not known. Germline assignment: CDR1 LNHNV and CDR2 YYDKDF (reference sequence). The CDR3 has 13 amino acids. V shed 4 bases and J 12 bases; nucleotides not matched to a gene: 9. The record originates from a study of T cell responses to AZD1222 COVID-19 vaccine. Study-level findings and limits: Regions 160-218 and 743-854 held dominance among vaccine-associated CD4 TCRs, which spanned spike.

Libraries were prepared by immunoSEQ multiplex PCR; TCRdb keeps only in-frame clonotypes and omits some of them. The data hold over 65,000 clones, with 88% observed a single time. Source: peripheral blood, taken 28 days after the second AZD1222 dose. This TCR came from an adult who received the AZD1222 COVID-19 vaccine. This chain connects TRBV15 to TRBJ2-1; 7 nucleotides agree with TRBD2. In DNA, the CDR3 is TGTGCCACCAGCAAAGCTAGCGGCCTTAGGCAGTTCTTC. Its protein is CATSKASGLRQFF.